Detailed here is one T cell receptor beta chain. Trimming took 0 bases from V and 2 from J; bases not matched to a gene: 5. The germline CDR1 and CDR2 sequences are SGHRS and YFSETQ. The CDR3 has 16 amino acids. The source of the sample is a study of blood T cell repertoires in COVID-19. Study overall: From the United States, Italy and Spain came samples of acute and convalescent COVID-19.

Assay used: immunoSEQ multiplex PCR; TCRdb lists only in-frame clones, some missing. Among hundreds of thousands of clones listed, roughly 90% were seen once. The material sequenced was peripheral blood. This receptor was obtained from a woman aged 25 to 39 with active or convalescent COVID-19. The chain uses TRBV5-1 and TRBJ2-7, with 10 positions matching TRBD1. The CDR3: CASSLDTGTGAYEQYF. In DNA, the CDR3 is TGCGCCAGCAGCTTGGACACCGGGACAGGGGCCTACGAGCAGTACTTC.